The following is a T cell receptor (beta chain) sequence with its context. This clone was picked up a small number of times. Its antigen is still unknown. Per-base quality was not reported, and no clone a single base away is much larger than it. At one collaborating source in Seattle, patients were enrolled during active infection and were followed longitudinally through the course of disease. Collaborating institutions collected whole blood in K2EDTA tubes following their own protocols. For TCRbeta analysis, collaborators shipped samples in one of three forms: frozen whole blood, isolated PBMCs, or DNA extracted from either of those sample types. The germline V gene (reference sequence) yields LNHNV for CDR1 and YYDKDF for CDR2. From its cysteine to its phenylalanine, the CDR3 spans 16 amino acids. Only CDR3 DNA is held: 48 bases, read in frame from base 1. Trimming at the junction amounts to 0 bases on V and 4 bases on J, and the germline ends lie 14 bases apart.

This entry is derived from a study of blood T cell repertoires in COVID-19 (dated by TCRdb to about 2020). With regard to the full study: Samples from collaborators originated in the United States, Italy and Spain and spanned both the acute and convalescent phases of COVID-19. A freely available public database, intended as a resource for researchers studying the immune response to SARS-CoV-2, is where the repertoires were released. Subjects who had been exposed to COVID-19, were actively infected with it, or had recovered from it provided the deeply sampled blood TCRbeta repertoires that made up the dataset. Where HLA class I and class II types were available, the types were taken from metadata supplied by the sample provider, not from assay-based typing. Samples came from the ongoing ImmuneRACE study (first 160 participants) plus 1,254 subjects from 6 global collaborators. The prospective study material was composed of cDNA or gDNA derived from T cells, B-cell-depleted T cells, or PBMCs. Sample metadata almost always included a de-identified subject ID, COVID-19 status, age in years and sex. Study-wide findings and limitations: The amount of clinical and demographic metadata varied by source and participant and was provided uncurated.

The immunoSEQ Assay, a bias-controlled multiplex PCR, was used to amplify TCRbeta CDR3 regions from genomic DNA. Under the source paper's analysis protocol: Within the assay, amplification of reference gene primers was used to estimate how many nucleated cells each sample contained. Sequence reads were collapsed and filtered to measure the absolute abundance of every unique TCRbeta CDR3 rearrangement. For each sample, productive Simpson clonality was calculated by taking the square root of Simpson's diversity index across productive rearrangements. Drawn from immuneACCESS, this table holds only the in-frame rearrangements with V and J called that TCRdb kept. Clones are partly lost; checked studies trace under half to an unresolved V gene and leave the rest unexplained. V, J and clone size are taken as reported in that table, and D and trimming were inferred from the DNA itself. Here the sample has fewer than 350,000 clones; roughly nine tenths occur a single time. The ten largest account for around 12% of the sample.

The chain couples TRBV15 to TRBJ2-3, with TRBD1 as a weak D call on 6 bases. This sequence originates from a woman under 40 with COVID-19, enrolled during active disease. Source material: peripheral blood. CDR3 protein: CATSRDSRGGPDTQYF. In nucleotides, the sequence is TGTGCCACCAGCAGAGATTCCAGGGGCGGCCCAGATACGCAGTATTTT.